This T cell receptor beta chain emerged from a study of siplizumab effects on memory and regulatory T cells (dated by TCRdb to 2018 to 2020). A note on the overall study: Paired mixed lymphocyte reactions were run with siplizumab at 1 ug/mL and without drug, across eight responder-stimulator pairs. The study examined how the anti-CD2 antibody siplizumab affects alloreactive T-cell subsets in allogeneic mixed lymphocyte reactions built from human PBMCs.

V loses 6 bases of germline sequence and J loses 0 bases, and the interval between the two ends is 6 bases. CDR1 and CDR2 (SNHLY, FYNNEI) derive from the germline V gene. Its CDR3 holds 12 amino acids, cysteine through phenylalanine. This entry keeps only the CDR3 DNA: 36 bases, framed from base 1. In regard to this clone: Its antigen remains unidentified. The input lacks base qualities; no much larger clone sits a single base away.

Results and caveats for the whole study, not just this receptor: No functional confirmation was obtained for the suppressive function of proliferating Tregs from siplizumab cultures. A naive or memory phenotype could not be assigned to roughly 75-96% of proliferating CD4+ or CD8+ clones. Compared with memory T cells, unstimulated naive T cells appeared more diverse, and naive cells seemed to make a substantial contribution to the alloresponse. Sequences below about 10^-5 frequency were poorly captured, so only a minor fraction of alloreactive clones could be mapped to unstimulated subsets. Siplizumab significantly lowered the cumulative frequency of alloreactive sequences that could be traced to unstimulated CD4+ memory T cells. Of the alloreactive CD4+ clones that could be mapped, the Treg-derived share averaged about 67% with siplizumab compared with approximately 25% in control reactions.

Cells from the mixed lymphocyte reactions were cocultured for 6 days at 37 degrees C. Responder PBMCs were labelled with CFSE and stimulator PBMCs were labelled with Violet Dye, after which the responder and stimulator PBMCs were mixed at a 1:1 ratio. TCRbeta CDR3 sequencing was performed on sorted unstimulated T cells and on proliferating T cells recovered from mixed lymphocyte reactions. Fresh whole blood from approximately 10 HLA-typed healthy donors was used to isolate PBMCs. After the mixed lymphocyte reaction, proliferating CFSE-low responder T cells were FACS-sorted for TCR sequencing. The library relied on the immunoSEQ multiplex PCR assay. Approximately 93,000 TCR templates per sample were assayed by the deep sequencing platform. Genomic DNA extracted from sorted T cells was used for TCRbeta CDR3 sequencing. Under the source paper's analysis protocol: The R programming language was used for the clonal analysis of the TCRbeta CDR3 data. Alloreactive CD4+ and CD8+ clones were defined by comparing unstimulated samples with post-reaction CFSE-low samples. Alloreactive CD4+ clones were assigned to regulatory or non-regulatory origin by matching sequences to sorted unstimulated Treg and non-Treg repertoires. TCRdb provides this immuneACCESS table in a form limited to in-frame rearrangements. Some clones are lacking; in checked studies, under half of them reflect an unresolved V gene, and why the rest are absent is not known. The V and J calls and clone size were taken over from that table, and D and trimming were inferred from the DNA. The sample contains just under 20,000 clones, over 35% of them found a single time. The ten largest clones capture 6% to 6.5% of the sample.

The rearranged chain carries TRBV2 and TRBJ2-7; too little of a D gene remains to name it. Sequenced sample: CFSE-low (dividing) CD4+ T cells sorted from an allogeneic mixed lymphocyte reaction. This receptor was taken from a human donor in good health; the cells came from an allogeneic mixed lymphocyte reaction. Some clones in this sample may be carry-over from other donors' samples. CDR3 region: CASRASSYEQYF. The DNA is TGTGCCAGCAGAGCCAGCTCCTACGAGCAGTACTTC.